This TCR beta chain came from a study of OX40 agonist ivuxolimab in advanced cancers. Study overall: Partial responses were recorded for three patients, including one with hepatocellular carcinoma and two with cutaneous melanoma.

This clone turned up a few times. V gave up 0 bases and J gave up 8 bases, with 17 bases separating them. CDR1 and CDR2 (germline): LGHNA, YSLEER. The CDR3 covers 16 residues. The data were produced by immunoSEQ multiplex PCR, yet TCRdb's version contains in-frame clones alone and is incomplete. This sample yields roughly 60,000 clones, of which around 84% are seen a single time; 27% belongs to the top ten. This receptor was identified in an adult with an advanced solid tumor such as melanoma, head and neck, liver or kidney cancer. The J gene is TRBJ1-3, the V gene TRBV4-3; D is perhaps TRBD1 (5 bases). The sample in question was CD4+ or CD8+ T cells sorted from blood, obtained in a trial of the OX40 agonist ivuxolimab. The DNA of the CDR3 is TGCGCCAGCAGCCAAGATTATGGCATGGGACGTGACACCATATATTTT. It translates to CASSQDYGMGRDTIYF.